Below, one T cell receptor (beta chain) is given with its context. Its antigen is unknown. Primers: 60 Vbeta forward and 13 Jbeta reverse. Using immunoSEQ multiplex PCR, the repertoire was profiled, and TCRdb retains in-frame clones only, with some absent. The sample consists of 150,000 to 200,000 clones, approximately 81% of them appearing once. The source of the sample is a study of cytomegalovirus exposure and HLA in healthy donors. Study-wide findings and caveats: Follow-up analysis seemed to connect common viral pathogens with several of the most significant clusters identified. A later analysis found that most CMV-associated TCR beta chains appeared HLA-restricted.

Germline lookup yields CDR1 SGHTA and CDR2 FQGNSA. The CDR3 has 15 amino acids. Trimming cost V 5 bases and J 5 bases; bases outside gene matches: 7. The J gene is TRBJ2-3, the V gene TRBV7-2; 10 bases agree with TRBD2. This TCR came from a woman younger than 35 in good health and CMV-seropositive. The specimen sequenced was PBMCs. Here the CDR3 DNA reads TGTGCCAGCAGCATCCAGCGGGGGGGCAAAGATACGCAGTATTTT. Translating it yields CASSIQRGGKDTQYF.